The 15 T cell receptor beta chains below come from one sample, sequenced in a study of CD4 T cells in relation to SARS-CoV-2 and coronaviruses. Sequencing was performed with immunoSEQ multiplex PCR; in TCRdb, only in-frame clones are kept and a portion is missing. The sample lists 65,000 or so clones; approximately 94% were seen once. CD4+ T cells from unexposed donors were obtained before the COVID-19 pandemic (2011-2018). The sample was naive CD4+ T cells from PBMCs. Subset defined: naive CD4+ T cells isolated by negative enrichment. Source of these receptors: a human donor in good health.

This clone has only a few counts. The chain is built from TRBV7-3 and TRBJ2-1; D not resolved. The CDR3 spans 13 residues. The germline V gene has CDR1 SGHTA and CDR2 FQGTGA. V was pared by 4 bases and J by 3 bases, with 7 bases between. The CDR3 here is CASSSMGYNEQFF. CDR3 bases: TGTGCCAGCAGCTCCATGGGCTACAATGAGCAGTTCTTC.

The V and J genes are TRBV11-2 and TRBJ2-3, with a tentative D call TRBD2 (6 bases). The CDR3 totals 16 residues. Germline V gene sequence: CDR1 SGHAT, CDR2 FQNNGV. V was clipped by 3 bases and J by 4 bases, with 17 bases between them. CDR3 DNA: TGTGCCAGCAGCTTCCCCAGACTAGTTGGTGCAGATACGCAGTATTTT. Translation: CASSFPRLVGADTQYF. Using reference TRBV11-2 and TRBJ2-3 for the parts outside the CDR3, the full variable domain is EAGVAQSPRYKIIEKRQSVAFWCNPISGHATLYWYQQILGQGPKLLIQFQNNGVVDDSQLPKDRFSAERLKGVDSTLKIQPAKLEDSAVYLCASSFPRLVGADTQYFGPGTRLTVL.

The chain uses TRBV19 and TRBJ2-1; 7 nucleotides agree with TRBD2. The CDR3 loop spans 18 amino acids. Per the germline V gene, CDR1 is LNHDA and CDR2 is SQIVND (reference sequence). The ends lost 2 bases at V and 0 bases at J; junction bases unmatched: 10. CDR3: CASSILGGSPSSYNEQFF. DNA for the CDR3: TGTGCCAGTAGTATACTTGGCGGGAGCCCCAGCTCCTACAATGAGCAGTTCTTC. Combining the CDR3 with reference TRBV19 and TRBJ2-1 gives the whole variable domain DGGITQSPKYLFRKEGQNVTLSCEQNLNHDAMYWYRQDPGQGLRLIYYSQIVNDFQKGDIAEGYSVSREKKESFPLTVTSAQKNPTAFYLCASSILGGSPSSYNEQFFGPGTRLTVL.

The chain joins TRBV24-1 to TRBJ2-7; TRBD1 might be the D (5 bases). CDR3 length: 12 amino acids. Germline values: CDR1 KGHDR, CDR2 SFDVKD. Trimming removed 5 bases from V and 1 base from J, with 5 bases in between. The CDR3 is CATSAGSYEQYF. DNA of the CDR3: TGTGCCACCAGTGCAGGGTCCTACGAGCAGTACTTC.

V and J are TRBV6-1 and TRBJ2-2; D remains unclear. The CDR3 sequence is 17 residues long. CDR1 is MNHNS and CDR2 is SASEGT in the germline V gene. V shed 2 bases and J shed 0 bases, with 13 bases lying between them. The CDR3 protein is CASSEPPPYTNTGELFF. In DNA, the CDR3 is TGTGCCAGCAGTGAACCTCCGCCATACACGAACACCGGGGAGCTGTTTTTT.

The J gene is TRBJ2-5, the V gene TRBV14, with 7 bases lining up with TRBD1. Trimming at V came to 0 bases and at J to 5 bases, leaving 15 bases not matched to a gene. This CDR3 comprises 18 residues. Germline V gene sequence: CDR1 SGHDN, CDR2 FVKESK. CDR3 bases: TGTGCCAGCAGCCAAGATATGTCTTCGGCAGGGGGTAGGGAGACCCAGTACTTC. Protein sequence: CASSQDMSSAGGRETQYF.

This rearrangement joins TRBV18 to TRBJ1-4; 8 bases line up with TRBD1. The CDR3 extends over 14 amino acids. Germline trimming cut 5 bases from V and 5 bases from J; bases unmatched to any gene: 4. CDR1 and CDR2 from the germline V gene are KGHSH and LQKENI. This CDR3 is CASSGDRSNEKLFF. As DNA, the CDR3 is TGTGCCAGCTCAGGGGACAGGTCAAATGAAAAACTGTTTTTT.

This clone was found once. The chain combines TRBV7-2 with TRBJ2-4; 12 bases are a match to TRBD2. Looked up from germline, CDR1 is SGHTA and CDR2 is FQGNSA. V lost 1 base, J lost 5 bases, and 6 bases stayed unmatched. The CDR3 extends over 17 amino acids. The CDR3, as DNA: TGTGCCAGCAGCTTAGGCCCTGGGACTAGCGGGCAAAACATTCAGTACTTC. Translation gives CASSLGPGTSGQNIQYF.

This sequence joins TRBV5-1 and TRBJ2-2, with D perhaps TRBD1 (5 bases). This CDR3 has 15 residues. Trimming took 2 bases from V and 2 from J, leaving 10 bases between them. Germline loops: CDR1 SGHRS, CDR2 YFSETQ. The CDR3 nucleotides are TGCGCCAGCAGCTTTTACAGGCCAAACACCGGGGAGCTGTTTTTT. Translated: CASSFYRPNTGELFF.

The chain recombines TRBV28 with TRBJ2-1, with TRBD2 matching 10 bases. Germline lookup yields CDR1 MDHEN and CDR2 SYDVKM. V dropped 6 bases and J dropped 4; count of bases not matched to a gene: 9. CDR3 size: 16 residues. The CDR3 protein is CASRGASGRFYNEQFF. The CDR3 DNA reads TGTGCCAGCAGGGGAGCTAGCGGGAGATTTTACAATGAGCAGTTCTTC.

V is TRBV7-9 and J is TRBJ2-3, with 8 positions matching TRBD1. The germline gives CDR1 SEHNR, CDR2 FQNEAQ (reference sequence). V gave up 4 bases and J gave up 3 bases; unmatched junction bases: 12. The CDR3 contains 17 residues. DNA for the CDR3: TGTGCCAGCAGCTCCAAACCCCAGGGGGCCATTACAGATACGCAGTATTTT. Translating gives CASSSKPQGAITDTQYF.

The chain's CDR3 is CAYRSGVNSPLHF. CDR3 DNA: TGTGCCTACAGGTCAGGGGTAAATTCACCCCTCCACTTT. The rearrangement joins TRBV7-2 to TRBJ1-6, with D maybe TRBD1 (6 bases). The V end lost 11 bases, the J end lost 7 bases, and 15 bases lay between the germline ends. The CDR3 sequence is 13 residues long. The germline V gene encodes CDR1 SGHTA and CDR2 FQGNSA.

The chain couples TRBV4-1 to TRBJ2-2, with D unresolved. This CDR3 spans 16 amino acids. CDR1 and CDR2 from the germline V gene are MGHRA and YSYEKL. Trimming took off 1 base at V and 0 bases at J, with 9 bases between the two ends. CDR3 protein: CASSQVRSANTGELFF. The CDR3 DNA reads as TGCGCCAGCAGCCAAGTAAGGAGTGCGAACACCGGGGAGCTGTTTTTT.

The V and J genes are TRBV9 and TRBJ1-3; tentative D call: TRBD1 (6 bases). V was pared by 1 base and J by 0 bases, with 11 bases between. Germline V gene sequence: CDR1 SGDLS, CDR2 YYNGEE. This CDR3 region has 16 residues. The CDR3 here is CASSVTGQSSGNTIYF. CDR3 in DNA: TGTGCCAGCAGCGTAACAGGGCAGTCCTCTGGAAACACCATATATTTT.

The table lists this clone with a count of one. This chain joins TRBV27 and TRBJ2-7; D may correspond to TRBD1 or TRBD2 (5 bases each). V lost 3 bases and J 6 bases, leaving 9 bases between the germline ends. The CDR3 runs 12 residues. Germline V gene lookup returns CDR1 MNHEY and CDR2 SMNVEV (reference sequence). CDR3 DNA: TGTGCCAGCAGTTTGAGGGGTGGCGAGCAGTACTTC. Amino acid sequence: CASSLRGGEQYF.